This T cell receptor beta chain was recovered during a study of blood T cell repertoires in COVID-19. Study information: Sites across the United States, Italy and Spain contributed samples from acute and convalescent COVID-19. From T cells, B-cell-depleted T cells, or PBMCs came the material, which was cDNA or gDNA.

This CDR3 contains 15 residues. V was clipped by 4 bases and J by 8 bases; unmatched bases: 13. The germline CDR1 and CDR2 sequences are ENHRY and SYGVKD. Authors' methods: Estimated nucleated cell counts came from reference gene primer amplification. Assay: immunoSEQ multiplex PCR; the TCRdb copy retains only in-frame clones and omits some. Clone size and the V and J calls come from that table; the DNA yielded D and trimming. The table lists just under 50,000 clones, 79% of them singletons, with under 30% in the top ten. The genes are TRBV10-3 and TRBJ1-2; the match to TRBD1 covers 7 bases. Sequencing input: peripheral blood. This sequence originates from a man between 65 and 85 years old with acute or convalescent COVID-19. The CDR3 sequence is CAISVAQGIVSGYTF. In nucleotides, the CDR3 is TGTGCCATCAGTGTCGCACAGGGGATTGTATCAGGCTACACCTTC.